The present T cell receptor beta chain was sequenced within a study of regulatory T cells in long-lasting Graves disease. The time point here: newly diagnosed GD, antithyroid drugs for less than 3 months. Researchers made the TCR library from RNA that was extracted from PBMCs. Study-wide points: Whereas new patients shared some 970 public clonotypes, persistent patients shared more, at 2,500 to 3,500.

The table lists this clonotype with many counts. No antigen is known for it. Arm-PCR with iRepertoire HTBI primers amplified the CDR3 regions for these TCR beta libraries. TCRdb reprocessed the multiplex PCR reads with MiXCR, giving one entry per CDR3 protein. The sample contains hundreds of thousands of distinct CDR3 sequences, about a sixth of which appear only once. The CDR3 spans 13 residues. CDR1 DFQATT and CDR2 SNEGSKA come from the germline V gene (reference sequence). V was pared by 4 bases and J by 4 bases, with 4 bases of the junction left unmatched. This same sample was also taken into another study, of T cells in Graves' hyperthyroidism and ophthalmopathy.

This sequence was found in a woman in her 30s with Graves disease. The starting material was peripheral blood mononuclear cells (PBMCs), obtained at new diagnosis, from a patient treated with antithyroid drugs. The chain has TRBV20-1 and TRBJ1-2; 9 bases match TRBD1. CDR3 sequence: CSANTGQGYGYTF. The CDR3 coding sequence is TGCAGTGCTAACACGGGACAGGGCTATGGCTACACCTTC.